Listed below are T cell receptor beta chains from one sample, sequenced in a study of T cells after yellow fever vaccination. In TCRdb, the 5' RACE reads were re-called with MiXCR into one record per CDR3 protein. Seen here are 400,000 or so distinct CDR3 sequences, over 5% observed once, and the top ten hold over 12%. This sample comprised PBMCs, obtained 5 days after the yellow fever booster vaccination. The receptors shown here come from a man aged 25 to 40 who received the YFV17D yellow fever vaccine. Both conserved end residues are part of each CDR3. Each record gives: J gene, D gene, V gene, clone size, CDR3 protein, CDR3 DNA. D genes are given only for firm matches. Clone size is not always given. Where it is, it says once, few, many or a class for expanded clones.

J gene: TRBJ2-1; D gene: .; V gene: TRBV20-1; clone size: many; CDR3 protein: CSGSGENEQFF; CDR3 DNA: TGCAGTGGTTCAGGGGAGAATGAGCAGTTCTTC
J gene: TRBJ2-7; D gene: TRBD2; V gene: TRBV20-1; clone size: .; CDR3 protein: CSAPRGSGDEQYF; CDR3 DNA: TGCAGTGCTCCGCGCGGGAGCGGGGACGAGCAGTACTTC
J gene: TRBJ2-7; D gene: TRBD2; V gene: TRBV11-2; clone size: few; CDR3 protein: CASSSRLAGTYEQYF; CDR3 DNA: TGTGCCAGCAGCTCGAGGCTAGCGGGAACCTACGAGCAGTACTTC
J gene: TRBJ1-1; D gene: TRBD1; V gene: TRBV5-8; clone size: many; CDR3 protein: CASSLGTGGLEAFF; CDR3 DNA: TGTGCCAGCAGCTTGGGAACAGGGGGATTGGAAGCTTTCTTT
J gene: TRBJ2-5; D gene: .; V gene: TRBV20-1; clone size: many; CDR3 protein: CSASIFETQYF; CDR3 DNA: TGCAGTGCTAGTATTTTCGAGACCCAGTACTTC
J gene: TRBJ1-3; D gene: .; V gene: TRBV3-1; clone size: few; CDR3 protein: CASSQEGLVFGNTIYF; CDR3 DNA: TGTGCCAGCAGCCAAGAAGGGTTGGTCTTTGGAAACACCATATATTTT
J gene: TRBJ2-1; D gene: .; V gene: TRBV7-2; clone size: few; CDR3 protein: CASSLVGRGYNEQFF; CDR3 DNA: TGTGCCAGCAGCTTAGTAGGGAGAGGATATAATGAGCAGTTCTTC
J gene: TRBJ2-3; D gene: TRBD2; V gene: TRBV6-1; clone size: many; CDR3 protein: CASTRTSGRAPGLTDTQYF; CDR3 DNA: TGTGCCAGCACTAGGACTAGCGGGAGGGCCCCAGGTCTCACAGATACGCAGTATTTT
J gene: TRBJ2-7; D gene: TRBD2; V gene: TRBV28; clone size: .; CDR3 protein: CASSSASGVVQQYF; CDR3 DNA: TGTGCCAGCAGTTCCGCTAGCGGAGTGGTCCAGCAGTACTTC
J gene: TRBJ1-1; D gene: .; V gene: TRBV6-5; clone size: many; CDR3 protein: CASSYGWNTEAFF; CDR3 DNA: TGTGCCAGCAGTTACGGGTGGAACACTGAAGCTTTCTTT
J gene: TRBJ2-2; D gene: TRBD2; V gene: TRBV12-3/TRBV12-4; clone size: many; CDR3 protein: CASSLEVLRGAGELFF; CDR3 DNA: TGTGCCAGCAGTTTAGAAGTCCTCCGGGGGGCCGGGGAGCTGTTTTTT
J gene: TRBJ1-4; D gene: .; V gene: TRBV4-2; clone size: many; CDR3 protein: CASKRGGKDEKLFF; CDR3 DNA: TGTGCCAGCAAACGGGGAGGGAAGGATGAAAAACTGTTTTTT
J gene: TRBJ2-7; D gene: TRBD2; V gene: TRBV7-9; clone size: many; CDR3 protein: CASSRTSGGEQYF; CDR3 DNA: TGTGCCAGCAGCCGGACTAGCGGGGGCGAGCAGTACTTC
J gene: TRBJ1-5; D gene: .; V gene: TRBV7-8; clone size: many; CDR3 protein: CASGFLDRSNQPQHF; CDR3 DNA: TGTGCCAGCGGTTTCTTGGACAGAAGCAATCAGCCCCAGCATTTT
J gene: TRBJ1-2; D gene: .; V gene: TRBV9; clone size: many; CDR3 protein: CASSPVDGYTF; CDR3 DNA: TGTGCCAGCAGCCCAGTGGATGGCTACACCTTC
J gene: TRBJ1-3; D gene: .; V gene: TRBV12-3/TRBV12-4; clone size: few; CDR3 protein: CASSLLAGWGNTIYF; CDR3 DNA: TGTGCCAGCAGTTTACTGGCTGGTTGGGGAAACACCATATATTTT
J gene: TRBJ1-2; D gene: .; V gene: TRBV30; clone size: few; CDR3 protein: CAWSVYRHYGYTF; CDR3 DNA: TGTGCCTGGAGTGTGTACAGACACTATGGCTACACCTTC
J gene: TRBJ1-5; D gene: .; V gene: TRBV20-1; clone size: few; CDR3 protein: CSAQTGTLGSNQPQHF; CDR3 DNA: TGCAGTGCCCAAACCGGGACGCTGGGTAGCAATCAGCCCCAGCATTTT
J gene: TRBJ2-1; D gene: TRBD2; V gene: TRBV5-1; clone size: .; CDR3 protein: CASSWASGGTNEQFF; CDR3 DNA: TGCGCCAGCAGCTGGGCTAGCGGGGGTACGAATGAGCAGTTCTTC
J gene: TRBJ2-1; D gene: TRBD1; V gene: TRBV12-3/TRBV12-4; clone size: few; CDR3 protein: CASSDQTGNSYNEQFF; CDR3 DNA: TGTGCCAGCAGTGACCAGACAGGGAACTCCTACAATGAGCAGTTCTTC
J gene: TRBJ2-1; D gene: .; V gene: TRBV29-1; clone size: many; CDR3 protein: CSAVDRSDYNEQFF; CDR3 DNA: TGCAGCGCCGTCGATCGGAGCGACTACAATGAGCAGTTCTTC
J gene: TRBJ2-2; D gene: .; V gene: TRBV11-2; clone size: once; CDR3 protein: CARTKGGPGELFF; CDR3 DNA: TGTGCCAGGACAAAGGGGGGACCCGGGGAGCTGTTTTTT
J gene: TRBJ1-2; D gene: .; V gene: TRBV27; clone size: .; CDR3 protein: CASSLSNTGTYGYTF; CDR3 DNA: TGTGCCAGCAGTTTATCGAACACAGGGACCTATGGCTACACCTTC
J gene: TRBJ2-7; D gene: TRBD2; V gene: TRBV12-3/TRBV12-4; clone size: .; CDR3 protein: CASKLAGGAEQYF; CDR3 DNA: TGTGCCAGCAAACTAGCGGGAGGAGCCGAGCAGTACTTC
J gene: TRBJ2-1; D gene: TRBD1; V gene: TRBV9; clone size: .; CDR3 protein: CASSAEQGNGQFF; CDR3 DNA: TGTGCCAGCAGCGCGGAACAGGGGAATGGGCAGTTCTTC
J gene: TRBJ2-7; D gene: TRBD2; V gene: TRBV7-2; clone size: few; CDR3 protein: CASSFTSGVSYEQYF; CDR3 DNA: TGTGCCAGCAGCTTTACTAGCGGAGTCTCCTACGAGCAGTACTTC
J gene: TRBJ1-3; D gene: .; V gene: TRBV3-1; clone size: .; CDR3 protein: CASSPGPSAGNTIYF; CDR3 DNA: TGTGCCAGCAGCCCGGGACCGTCGGCTGGAAACACCATATATTTT
J gene: TRBJ1-5; D gene: .; V gene: TRBV7-2; clone size: .; CDR3 protein: CASSLVRDGQPQHF; CDR3 DNA: TGTGCCAGCAGCTTAGTGCGCGACGGTCAGCCCCAGCATTTT
J gene: TRBJ1-5; D gene: .; V gene: TRBV15; clone size: many; CDR3 protein: CATSGGTPPNQPQHF; CDR3 DNA: TGTGCCACCAGCGGCGGGACACCCCCGAATCAGCCCCAGCATTTT
J gene: TRBJ2-1; D gene: TRBD1; V gene: TRBV7-9; clone size: few; CDR3 protein: CASSSSGGFANEQFF; CDR3 DNA: TGTGCCAGCAGCTCTTCAGGGGGTTTCGCCAATGAGCAGTTCTTC
J gene: TRBJ2-6; D gene: .; V gene: TRBV10-3; clone size: few; CDR3 protein: CAISVSGGASGANVLTF; CDR3 DNA: TGTGCCATCAGTGTGTCAGGGGGGGCCTCTGGGGCCAACGTCCTGACTTTC
J gene: TRBJ2-1; D gene: .; V gene: TRBV5-1; clone size: .; CDR3 protein: CASSSPTGIHNEQFF; CDR3 DNA: TGCGCCAGCAGCTCACCTACGGGCATACACAATGAGCAGTTCTTC
J gene: TRBJ2-2; D gene: .; V gene: TRBV9; clone size: .; CDR3 protein: CASSAHKGSGELFF; CDR3 DNA: TGTGCCAGCAGCGCTCACAAGGGGAGCGGGGAGCTGTTTTTT
J gene: TRBJ2-3; D gene: .; V gene: TRBV5-1; clone size: many; CDR3 protein: CASSTSSTDTQYF; CDR3 DNA: TGCGCCAGCAGCACCTCTAGCACAGATACGCAGTATTTT
J gene: TRBJ1-1; D gene: TRBD1; V gene: TRBV12-3/TRBV12-4; clone size: .; CDR3 protein: CASRGTGGNTEAFF; CDR3 DNA: TGTGCCAGCAGAGGGACAGGGGGGAACACTGAAGCTTTCTTT
J gene: TRBJ1-2; D gene: TRBD1; V gene: TRBV5-4; clone size: few; CDR3 protein: CASSPSDRGFSGYTF; CDR3 DNA: TGTGCCAGCAGCCCCTCCGACAGGGGATTTTCGGGCTACACCTTC
J gene: TRBJ2-7; D gene: .; V gene: TRBV5-1; clone size: many; CDR3 protein: CASSYSRDSGIYEQYF; CDR3 DNA: TGCGCCAGCAGCTACTCCCGGGACTCTGGGATATACGAGCAGTACTTC
J gene: TRBJ1-5; D gene: .; V gene: TRBV12-3/TRBV12-4; clone size: .; CDR3 protein: CASSSTTGGQPQHF; CDR3 DNA: TGTGCCAGCAGTTCAACTACGGGTGGTCAGCCCCAGCATTTT
J gene: TRBJ2-3; D gene: TRBD1; V gene: TRBV28; clone size: .; CDR3 protein: CASADRGNTDTQYF; CDR3 DNA: TGTGCCAGCGCAGACAGGGGCAACACAGATACGCAGTATTTT
J gene: TRBJ2-5; D gene: TRBD2; V gene: TRBV6-1; clone size: few; CDR3 protein: CASSMGLAGGLEETQYF; CDR3 DNA: TGTGCCAGCAGTATGGGACTAGCGGGAGGGCTTGAGGAGACCCAGTACTTC
J gene: TRBJ1-5; D gene: .; V gene: TRBV27; clone size: few; CDR3 protein: CASSFLGGQPQHF; CDR3 DNA: TGTGCCAGCAGTTTCCTTGGTGGTCAGCCCCAGCATTTT
J gene: TRBJ2-5; D gene: .; V gene: TRBV25-1; clone size: many; CDR3 protein: CASSELWGETQYF; CDR3 DNA: TGTGCCAGCAGTGAGTTATGGGGGGAGACCCAGTACTTC
J gene: TRBJ2-1; D gene: TRBD2; V gene: TRBV4-3; clone size: many; CDR3 protein: CASSHPRSGTSGSRDEQFF; CDR3 DNA: TGCGCCAGCAGCCATCCCAGAAGCGGGACTAGCGGGAGTCGGGATGAGCAGTTCTTC
J gene: TRBJ2-2; D gene: TRBD2; V gene: TRBV19; clone size: few; CDR3 protein: CASTSAGRVTGELFF; CDR3 DNA: TGTGCCAGTACCTCGGCAGGGAGGGTAACCGGGGAGCTGTTTTTT
J gene: TRBJ1-2; D gene: .; V gene: TRBV29-1; clone size: many; CDR3 protein: CSVESPTTRNYGYTF; CDR3 DNA: TGCAGCGTTGAGTCCCCCACTACCAGGAACTATGGCTACACCTTC
J gene: TRBJ2-2; D gene: TRBD2; V gene: TRBV7-2; clone size: .; CDR3 protein: CASSSLAGRATGELFF; CDR3 DNA: TGTGCCAGCAGCTCTCTAGCGGGACGGGCAACCGGGGAGCTGTTTTTT
J gene: TRBJ2-1; D gene: .; V gene: TRBV5-1; clone size: many; CDR3 protein: CASSFEDLAYNEQFF; CDR3 DNA: TGCGCCAGCAGCTTCGAGGACTTAGCCTACAATGAGCAGTTCTTC
J gene: TRBJ2-1; D gene: TRBD1; V gene: TRBV7-2; clone size: few; CDR3 protein: CASSFNLGQGAGNEQFF; CDR3 DNA: TGTGCCAGCAGCTTTAATCTGGGACAGGGGGCAGGTAATGAGCAGTTCTTC
J gene: TRBJ2-1; D gene: TRBD2; V gene: TRBV6-1; clone size: few; CDR3 protein: CASNVLGLAHNEQFF; CDR3 DNA: TGTGCCAGCAACGTATTGGGACTAGCGCACAATGAGCAGTTCTTC
J gene: TRBJ1-1; D gene: .; V gene: TRBV4-3; clone size: many; CDR3 protein: CASSQGPGTEAFF; CDR3 DNA: TGCGCCAGCAGCCAAGGTCCGGGGACTGAAGCTTTCTTT
J gene: TRBJ2-3; D gene: .; V gene: TRBV14; clone size: many; CDR3 protein: CASSQGSGVTQYF; CDR3 DNA: TGTGCCAGCAGCCAAGGGTCAGGGGTTACGCAGTATTTT
J gene: TRBJ2-1; D gene: TRBD1; V gene: TRBV7-3; clone size: few; CDR3 protein: CASSLQGASSYNEQFF; CDR3 DNA: TGTGCCAGCAGCCTCCAGGGGGCTAGCTCCTACAATGAGCAGTTCTTC